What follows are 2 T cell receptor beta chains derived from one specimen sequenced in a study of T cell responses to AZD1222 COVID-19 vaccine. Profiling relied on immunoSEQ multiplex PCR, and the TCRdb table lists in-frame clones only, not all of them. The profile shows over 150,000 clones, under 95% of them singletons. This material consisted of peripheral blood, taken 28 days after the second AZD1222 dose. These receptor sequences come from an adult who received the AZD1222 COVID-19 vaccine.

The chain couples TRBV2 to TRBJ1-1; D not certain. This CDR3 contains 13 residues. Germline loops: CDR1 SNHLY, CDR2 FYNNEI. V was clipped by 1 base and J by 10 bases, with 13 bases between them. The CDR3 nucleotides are TGTGCCAGCAGTGAAGTACGGGTGGAGGGAGCTTTCTTT. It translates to CASSEVRVEGAFF.

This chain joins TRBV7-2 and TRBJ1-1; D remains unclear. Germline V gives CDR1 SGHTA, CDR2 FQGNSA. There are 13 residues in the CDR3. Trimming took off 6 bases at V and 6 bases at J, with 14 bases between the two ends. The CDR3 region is CASSGGPFAEAFF. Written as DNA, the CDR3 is TGTGCCAGCAGTGGAGGGCCTTTTGCTGAAGCTTTCTTT.